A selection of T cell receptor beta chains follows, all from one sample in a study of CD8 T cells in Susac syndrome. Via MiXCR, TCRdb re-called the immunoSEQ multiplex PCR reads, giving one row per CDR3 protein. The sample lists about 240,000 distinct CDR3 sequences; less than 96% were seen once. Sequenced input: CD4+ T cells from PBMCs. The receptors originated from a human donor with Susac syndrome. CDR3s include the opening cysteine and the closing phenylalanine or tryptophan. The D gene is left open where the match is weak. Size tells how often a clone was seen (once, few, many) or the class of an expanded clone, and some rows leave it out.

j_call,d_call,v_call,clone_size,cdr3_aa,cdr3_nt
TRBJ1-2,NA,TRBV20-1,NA,CSAVIPNREAEGYTF,TGCAGTGCCGTGATCCCTAACAGGGAGGCGGAGGGCTACACCTTC
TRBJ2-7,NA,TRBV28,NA,CAIEGGLSYEQYF,TGTGCCATCGAAGGGGGACTATCCTACGAGCAGTACTTC
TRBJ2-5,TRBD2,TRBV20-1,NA,CSAAPTSGYQETQYF,TGCAGTGCGGCCCCGACTAGCGGGTACCAAGAGACCCAGTACTTC
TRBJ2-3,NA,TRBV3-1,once,CASSQGDRDTDTQYF,TGTGCCAGCAGCCAGGGGGATCGGGACACAGATACGCAGTATTTT
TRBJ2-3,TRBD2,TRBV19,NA,CATGRTSGRTDTQYF,TGTGCCACCGGAAGGACTAGCGGGAGGACAGATACGCAGTATTTT
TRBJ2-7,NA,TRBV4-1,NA,CASSQDSLGSYEQYF,TGCGCCAGCAGCCAAGATTCCCTAGGTTCCTACGAGCAGTACTTC
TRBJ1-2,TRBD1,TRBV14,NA,CASSQAGTVYGYTF,TGTGCCAGCAGCCAGGCCGGGACAGTCTATGGCTACACCTTC
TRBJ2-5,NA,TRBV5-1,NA,CASSADSKSIQETQYF,TGCGCCAGCAGCGCGGACAGCAAGTCCATCCAAGAGACCCAGTACTTC
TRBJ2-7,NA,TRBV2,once,CASSFRIYEQYF,TGTGCCAGCAGTTTTAGGATCTACGAGCAGTACTTC
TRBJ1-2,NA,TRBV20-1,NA,CSANRGEGGYGYTF,TGCAGTGCTAATAGAGGGGAAGGCGGCTATGGCTACACCTTC
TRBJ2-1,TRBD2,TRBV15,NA,CATSRDLSGSYEQFF,TGTGCCACCAGCAGAGATCTCAGCGGGAGCTATGAGCAGTTCTTC
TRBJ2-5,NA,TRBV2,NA,CASSERVETQYF,TGTGCCAGCAGTGAAAGGGTAGAGACCCAGTACTTC
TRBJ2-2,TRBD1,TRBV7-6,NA,CASSLRTGDNTGELFF,TGTGCCAGCAGCCTTCGGACAGGGGACAACACCGGGGAGCTGTTTTTT
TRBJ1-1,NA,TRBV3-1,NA,CASSQQGNLRTEAFF,TGTGCCAGCAGCCAGCAGGGGAATCTTCGAACTGAAGCTTTCTTT
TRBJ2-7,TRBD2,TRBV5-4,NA,CASSLGAGGISYEQYF,TGTGCCAGCAGCTTGGGTGCGGGAGGAATCTCCTACGAGCAGTACTTC
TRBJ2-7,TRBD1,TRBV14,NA,CASSQAQTGTVSYEQYF,TGTGCCAGCAGCCAAGCCCAAACGGGGACAGTCTCCTACGAGCAGTACTTC
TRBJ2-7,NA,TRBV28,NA,CASRRAGQNYEQYF,TGTGCCAGCAGACGGGCGGGACAGAACTACGAGCAGTACTTC
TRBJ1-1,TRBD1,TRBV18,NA,CASSSRDRGLNTEAFF,TGTGCCAGCTCATCCCGGGACAGGGGGTTGAACACTGAAGCTTTCTTT
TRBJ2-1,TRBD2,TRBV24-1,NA,CATSDPTSGIANEQFF,TGTGCCACCAGTGATCCTACTAGCGGGATTGCAAATGAGCAGTTCTTC
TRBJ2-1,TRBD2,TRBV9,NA,CASSVSLGPSGTEQFF,TGTGCCAGCAGCGTATCTCTGGGTCCTAGCGGGACGGAGCAGTTCTTC
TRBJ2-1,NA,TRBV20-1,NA,CSAPRLYNEQFF,TGCAGTGCCCCTAGACTCTACAATGAGCAGTTCTTC
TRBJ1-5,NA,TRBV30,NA,CAWSGMFADGNQPQHF,TGTGCCTGGAGTGGAATGTTTGCGGACGGCAATCAGCCCCAGCATTTT
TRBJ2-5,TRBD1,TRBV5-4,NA,CASSTKTGMETQYF,TGTGCCAGCAGCACGAAGACAGGGATGGAGACCCAGTACTTC
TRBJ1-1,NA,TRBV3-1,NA,CASSLRDKIKNTEAFF,TGTGCCAGCAGCCTCCGGGACAAGATTAAGAACACTGAAGCTTTCTTT
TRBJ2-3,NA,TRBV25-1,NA,CASKDTGLYTQYF,TGTGCCAGCAAAGATACAGGGTTGTATACGCAGTATTTT
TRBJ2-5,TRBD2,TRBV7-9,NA,CASSRLAQETQYF,TGTGCCAGCAGCAGACTAGCACAAGAGACCCAGTACTTC
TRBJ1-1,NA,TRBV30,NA,CAWSRGSLGGTEAFF,TGTGCCTGGAGTCGGGGGTCCCTGGGGGGCACTGAAGCTTTCTTT
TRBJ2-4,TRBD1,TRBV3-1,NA,CASSHEGANIQYF,TGTGCCAGCAGCCACGAGGGGGCGAACATTCAGTACTTC
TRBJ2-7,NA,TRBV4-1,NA,CASSPREGPYEQYF,TGCGCCAGCAGCCCCAGGGAAGGCCCCTACGAGCAGTACTTC